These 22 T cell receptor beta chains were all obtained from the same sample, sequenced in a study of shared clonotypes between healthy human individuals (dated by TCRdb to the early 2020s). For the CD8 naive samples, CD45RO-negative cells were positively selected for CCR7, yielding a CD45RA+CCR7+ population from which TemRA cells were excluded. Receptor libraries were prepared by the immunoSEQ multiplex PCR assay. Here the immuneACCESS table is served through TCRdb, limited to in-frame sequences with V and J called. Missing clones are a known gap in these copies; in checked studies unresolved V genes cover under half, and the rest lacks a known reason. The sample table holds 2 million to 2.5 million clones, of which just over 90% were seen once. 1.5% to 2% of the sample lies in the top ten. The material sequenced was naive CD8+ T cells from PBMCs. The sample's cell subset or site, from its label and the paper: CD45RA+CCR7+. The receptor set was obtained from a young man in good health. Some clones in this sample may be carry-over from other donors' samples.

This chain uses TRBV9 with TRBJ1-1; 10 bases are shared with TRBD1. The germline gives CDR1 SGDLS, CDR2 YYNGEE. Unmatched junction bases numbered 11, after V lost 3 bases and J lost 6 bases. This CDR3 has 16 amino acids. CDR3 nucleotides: TGTGCCAGCAGCGCCGGGACAGGGGATGGTTGGGCTGAAGCTTTCTTT. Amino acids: CASSAGTGDGWAEAFF. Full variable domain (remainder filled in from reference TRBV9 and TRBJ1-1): DSGVTQTPKHLITATGQRVTLRCSPRSGDLSVYWYQQSLDQGLQFLIQYYNGEERAKGNILERFSAQQFPDLHSELNLSSLELGDSALYFCASSAGTGDGWAEAFFGQGTRLTVV.

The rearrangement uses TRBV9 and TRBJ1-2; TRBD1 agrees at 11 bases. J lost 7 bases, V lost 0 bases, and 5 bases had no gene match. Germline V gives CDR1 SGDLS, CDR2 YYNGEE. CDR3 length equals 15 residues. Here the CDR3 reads CASSVATGQGAGYTF. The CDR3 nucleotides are TGTGCCAGCAGCGTAGCTACCGGACAGGGGGCTGGCTACACCTTC. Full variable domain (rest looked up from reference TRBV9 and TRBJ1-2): DSGVTQTPKHLITATGQRVTLRCSPRSGDLSVYWYQQSLDQGLQFLIQYYNGEERAKGNILERFSAQQFPDLHSELNLSSLELGDSALYFCASSVATGQGAGYTFGSGTRLTVV.

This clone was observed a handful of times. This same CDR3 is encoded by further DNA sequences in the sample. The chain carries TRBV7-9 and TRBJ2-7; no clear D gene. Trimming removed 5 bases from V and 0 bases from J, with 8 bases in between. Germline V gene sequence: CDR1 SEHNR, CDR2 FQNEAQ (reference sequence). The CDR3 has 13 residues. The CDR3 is CASSPRSSYEQYF. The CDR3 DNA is TGTGCCAGCAGCCCCCGGAGCTCCTACGAGCAGTACTTC.

CDR3 coding DNA: TGTGCCAGCAGGTCGGCCGGGACTATAATCACAGATACGCAGTATTTT. It encodes CASRSAGTIITDTQYF. The V gene is TRBV2, the J gene TRBJ2-3, with 7 bases aligning to TRBD2. With V trimmed by 6 bases and J by 2 bases, 11 bases remained unmatched. The CDR3 runs 16 residues. From germline, CDR1 is SNHLY and CDR2 FYNNEI.

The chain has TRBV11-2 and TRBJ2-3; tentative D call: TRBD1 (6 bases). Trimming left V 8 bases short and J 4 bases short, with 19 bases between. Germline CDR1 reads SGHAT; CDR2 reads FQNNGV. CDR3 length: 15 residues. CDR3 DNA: TGTGCCAGCTACCTAGGGGGAACGAATGCAGATACGCAGTATTTT. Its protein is CASYLGGTNADTQYF.

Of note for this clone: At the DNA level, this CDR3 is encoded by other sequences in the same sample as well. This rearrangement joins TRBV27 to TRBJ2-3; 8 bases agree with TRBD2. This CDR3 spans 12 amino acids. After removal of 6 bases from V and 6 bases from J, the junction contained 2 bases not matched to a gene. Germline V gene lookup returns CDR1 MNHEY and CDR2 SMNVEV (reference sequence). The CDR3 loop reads CASRRGADTQYF. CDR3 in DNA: TGTGCCAGCAGGCGGGGGGCCGATACGCAGTATTTT.

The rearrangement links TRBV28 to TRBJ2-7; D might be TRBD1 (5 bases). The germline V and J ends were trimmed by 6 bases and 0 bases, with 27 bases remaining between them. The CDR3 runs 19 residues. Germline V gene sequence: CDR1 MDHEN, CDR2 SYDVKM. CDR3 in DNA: TGTGCCAGCAGCCCTCTTACTTCTAGGGGTGGCCTCTTCTCCTACGAGCAGTACTTC. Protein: CASSPLTSRGGLFSYEQYF.

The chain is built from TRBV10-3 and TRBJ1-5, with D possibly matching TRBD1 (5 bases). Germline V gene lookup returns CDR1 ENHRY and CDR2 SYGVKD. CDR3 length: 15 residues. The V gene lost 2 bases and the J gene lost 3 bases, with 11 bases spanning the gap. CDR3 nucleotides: TGTGCCATCAGTGAGAGAGCAGGGAACAATCAGCCCCAGCATTTT. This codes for CAISERAGNNQPQHF.

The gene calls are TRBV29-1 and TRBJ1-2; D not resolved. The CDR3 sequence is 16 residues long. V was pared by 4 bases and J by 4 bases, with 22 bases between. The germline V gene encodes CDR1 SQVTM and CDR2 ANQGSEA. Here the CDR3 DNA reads TGCAGCGTTGTTGAGTATGACACCTACCCCAGCTATGGCTACACCTTC. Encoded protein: CSVVEYDTYPSYGYTF.

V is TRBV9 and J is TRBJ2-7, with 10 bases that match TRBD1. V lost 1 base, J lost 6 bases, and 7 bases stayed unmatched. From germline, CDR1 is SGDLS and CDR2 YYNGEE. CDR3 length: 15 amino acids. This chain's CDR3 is CASSVRDRGLGEQYF. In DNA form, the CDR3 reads TGTGCCAGCAGCGTACGGGACAGGGGTTTGGGCGAGCAGTACTTC.

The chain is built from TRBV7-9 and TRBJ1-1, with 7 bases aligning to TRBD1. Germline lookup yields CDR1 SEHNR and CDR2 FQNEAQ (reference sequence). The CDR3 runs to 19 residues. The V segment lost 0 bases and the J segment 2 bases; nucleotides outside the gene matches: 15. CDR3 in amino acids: CASSLAGPHRDSINTEAFF. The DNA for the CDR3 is TGTGCCAGCAGCTTAGCGGGTCCCCACCGGGACAGCATAAACACTGAAGCTTTCTTT.

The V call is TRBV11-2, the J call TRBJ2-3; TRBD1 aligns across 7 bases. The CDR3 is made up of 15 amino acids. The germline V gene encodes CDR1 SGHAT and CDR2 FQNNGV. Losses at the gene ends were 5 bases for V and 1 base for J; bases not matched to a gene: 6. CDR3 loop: CASSIRQGRTDTQYF. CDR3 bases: TGTGCCAGCAGCATTAGACAGGGCCGCACAGATACGCAGTATTTT.

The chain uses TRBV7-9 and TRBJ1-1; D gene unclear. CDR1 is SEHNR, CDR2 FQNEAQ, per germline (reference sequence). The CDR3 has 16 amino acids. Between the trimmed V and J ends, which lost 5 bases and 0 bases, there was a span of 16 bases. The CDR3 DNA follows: TGTGCCAGCAGCCCAGACCTAGGAGGCATGAACACTGAAGCTTTCTTT. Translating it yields CASSPDLGGMNTEAFF.

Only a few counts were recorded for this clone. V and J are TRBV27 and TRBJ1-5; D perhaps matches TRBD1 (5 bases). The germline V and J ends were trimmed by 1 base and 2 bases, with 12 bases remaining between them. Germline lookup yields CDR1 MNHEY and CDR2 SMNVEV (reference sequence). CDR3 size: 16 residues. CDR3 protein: CASSLWGRVRNQPQHF. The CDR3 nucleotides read TGTGCCAGCAGTTTATGGGGCAGGGTTCGCAATCAGCCCCAGCATTTT.

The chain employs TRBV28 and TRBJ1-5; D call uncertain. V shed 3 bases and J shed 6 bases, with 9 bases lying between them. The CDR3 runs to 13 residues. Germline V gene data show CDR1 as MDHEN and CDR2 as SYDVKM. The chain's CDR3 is CASSFEMAQPQHF. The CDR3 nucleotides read TGTGCCAGCAGTTTTGAAATGGCTCAGCCCCAGCATTTT. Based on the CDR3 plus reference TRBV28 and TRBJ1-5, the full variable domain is DVKVTQSSRYLVKRTGEKVFLECVQDMDHENMFWYRQDPGLGLRLIYFSYDVKMKEKGDIPEGYSVSREKKERFSLILESASTNQTSMYLCASSFEMAQPQHFGDGTRLSIL.

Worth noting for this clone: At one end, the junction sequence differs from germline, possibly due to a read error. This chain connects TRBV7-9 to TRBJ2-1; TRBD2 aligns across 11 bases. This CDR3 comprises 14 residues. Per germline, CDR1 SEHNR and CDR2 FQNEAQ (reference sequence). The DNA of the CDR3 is TGTGCCAGCAGCATAGCGGGAGGGCCACAGGAGCAGTTCTTC. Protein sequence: CASSIAGGPQEQFF.

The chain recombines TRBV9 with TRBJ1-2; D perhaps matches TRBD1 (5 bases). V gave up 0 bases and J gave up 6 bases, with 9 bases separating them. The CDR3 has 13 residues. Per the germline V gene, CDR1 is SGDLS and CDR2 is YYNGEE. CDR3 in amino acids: CASSVAGRNGYTF. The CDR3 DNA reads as TGTGCCAGCAGCGTAGCAGGGCGTAATGGCTACACCTTC. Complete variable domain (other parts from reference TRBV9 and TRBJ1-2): DSGVTQTPKHLITATGQRVTLRCSPRSGDLSVYWYQQSLDQGLQFLIQYYNGEERAKGNILERFSAQQFPDLHSELNLSSLELGDSALYFCASSVAGRNGYTFGSGTRLTVV.

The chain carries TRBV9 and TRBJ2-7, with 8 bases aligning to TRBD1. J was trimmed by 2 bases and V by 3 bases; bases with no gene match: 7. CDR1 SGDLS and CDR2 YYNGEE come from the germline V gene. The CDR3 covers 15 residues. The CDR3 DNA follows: TGTGCCAGCAGCGCGACGGACAGGGACGCCTACGAGCAGTACTTC. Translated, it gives CASSATDRDAYEQYF.

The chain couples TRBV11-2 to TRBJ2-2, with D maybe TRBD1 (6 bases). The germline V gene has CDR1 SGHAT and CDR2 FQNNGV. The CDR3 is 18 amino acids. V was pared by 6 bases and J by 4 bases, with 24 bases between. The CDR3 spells CASSFSRDTQWGTGELFF. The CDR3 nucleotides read TGTGCCAGCAGTTTCTCTCGGGACACACAATGGGGCACCGGGGAGCTGTTTTTT.

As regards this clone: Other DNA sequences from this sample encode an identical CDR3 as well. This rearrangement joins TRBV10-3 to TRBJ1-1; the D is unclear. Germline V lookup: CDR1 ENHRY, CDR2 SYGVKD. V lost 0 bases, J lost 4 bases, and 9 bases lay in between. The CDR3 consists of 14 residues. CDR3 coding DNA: TGTGCCATCAGTGAGTCCTTAGGTGGCACTGAAGCTTTCTTT. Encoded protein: CAISESLGGTEAFF.

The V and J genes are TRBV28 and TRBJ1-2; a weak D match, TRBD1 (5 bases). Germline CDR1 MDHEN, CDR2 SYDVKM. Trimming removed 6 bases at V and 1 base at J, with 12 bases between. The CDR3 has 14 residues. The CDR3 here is CASRGEIYNYGYTF. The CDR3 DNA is TGTGCCAGCAGGGGGGAAATTTATAACTATGGCTACACCTTC.

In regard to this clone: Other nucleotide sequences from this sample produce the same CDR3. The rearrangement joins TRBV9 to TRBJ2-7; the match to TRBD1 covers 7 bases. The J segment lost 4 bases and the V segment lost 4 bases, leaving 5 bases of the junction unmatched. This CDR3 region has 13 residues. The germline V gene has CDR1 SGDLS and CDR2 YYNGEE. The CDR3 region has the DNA TGTGCCAGCAGCCCCAGACAGGGTTACGAGCAGTACTTC. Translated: CASSPRQGYEQYF.